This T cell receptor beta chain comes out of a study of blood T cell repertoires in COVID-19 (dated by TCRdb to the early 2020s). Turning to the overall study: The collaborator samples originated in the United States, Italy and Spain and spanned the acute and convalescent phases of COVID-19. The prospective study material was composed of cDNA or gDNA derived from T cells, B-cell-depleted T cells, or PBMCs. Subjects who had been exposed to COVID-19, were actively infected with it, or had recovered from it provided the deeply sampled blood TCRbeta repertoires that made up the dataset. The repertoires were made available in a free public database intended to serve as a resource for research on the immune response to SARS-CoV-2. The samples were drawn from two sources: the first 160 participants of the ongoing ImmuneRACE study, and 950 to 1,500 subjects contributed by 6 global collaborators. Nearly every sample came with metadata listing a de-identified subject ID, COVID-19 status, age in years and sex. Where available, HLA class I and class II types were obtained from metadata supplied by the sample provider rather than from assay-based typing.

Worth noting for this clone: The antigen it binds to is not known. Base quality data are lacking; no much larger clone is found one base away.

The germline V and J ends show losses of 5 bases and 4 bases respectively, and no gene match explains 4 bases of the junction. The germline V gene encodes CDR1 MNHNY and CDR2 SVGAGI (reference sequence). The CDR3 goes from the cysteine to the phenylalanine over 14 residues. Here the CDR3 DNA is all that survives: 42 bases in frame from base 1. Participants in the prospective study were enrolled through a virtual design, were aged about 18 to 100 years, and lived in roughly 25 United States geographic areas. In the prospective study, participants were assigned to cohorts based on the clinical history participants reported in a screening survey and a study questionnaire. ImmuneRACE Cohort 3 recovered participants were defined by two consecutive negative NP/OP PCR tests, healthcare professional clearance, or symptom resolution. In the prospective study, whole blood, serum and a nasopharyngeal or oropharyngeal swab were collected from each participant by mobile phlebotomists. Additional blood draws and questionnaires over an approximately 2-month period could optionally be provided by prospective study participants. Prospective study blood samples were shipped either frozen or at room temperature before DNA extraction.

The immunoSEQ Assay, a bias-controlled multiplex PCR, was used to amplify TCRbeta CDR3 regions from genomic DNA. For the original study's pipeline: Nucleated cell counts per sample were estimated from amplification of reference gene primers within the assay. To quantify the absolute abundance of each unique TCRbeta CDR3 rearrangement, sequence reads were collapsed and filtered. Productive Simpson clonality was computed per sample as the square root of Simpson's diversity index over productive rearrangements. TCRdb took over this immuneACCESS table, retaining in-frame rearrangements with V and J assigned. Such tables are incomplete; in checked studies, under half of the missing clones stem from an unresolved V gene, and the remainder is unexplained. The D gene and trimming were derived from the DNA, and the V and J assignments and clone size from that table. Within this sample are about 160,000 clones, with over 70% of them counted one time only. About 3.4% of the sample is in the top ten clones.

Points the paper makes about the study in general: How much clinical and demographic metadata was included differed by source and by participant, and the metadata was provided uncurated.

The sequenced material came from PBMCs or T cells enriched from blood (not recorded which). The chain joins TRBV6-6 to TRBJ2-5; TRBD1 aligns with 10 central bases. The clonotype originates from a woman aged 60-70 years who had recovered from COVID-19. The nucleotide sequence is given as TGTGCCAGCAGTCCCTGGACAGGGGGAGAGACCCAGTACTTC. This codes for CASSPWTGGETQYF.